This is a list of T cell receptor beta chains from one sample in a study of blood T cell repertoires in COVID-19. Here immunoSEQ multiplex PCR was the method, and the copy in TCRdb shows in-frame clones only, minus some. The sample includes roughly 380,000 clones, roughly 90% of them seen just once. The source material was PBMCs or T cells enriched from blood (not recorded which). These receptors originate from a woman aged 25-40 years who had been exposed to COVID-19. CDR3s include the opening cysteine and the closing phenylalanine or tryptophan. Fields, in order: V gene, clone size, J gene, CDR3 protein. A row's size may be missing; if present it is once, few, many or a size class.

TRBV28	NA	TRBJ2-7	CASSPAPGQGAYEQYF
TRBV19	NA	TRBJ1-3	CASSIGGDPYSGNTIYF
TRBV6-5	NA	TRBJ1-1	CASSYLDRGVTEAFF
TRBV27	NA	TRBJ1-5	CASSRLFRGLKQYQHF
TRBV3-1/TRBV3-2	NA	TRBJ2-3	CASTRREGGTTDTQYF
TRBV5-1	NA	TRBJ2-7	CASSWETGLTYEQYF
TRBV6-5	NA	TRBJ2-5	CASSSGTSGSQYF
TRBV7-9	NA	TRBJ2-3	CASSLKRAVAGASDTQYF
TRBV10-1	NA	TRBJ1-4	CASSDRTGGNEKLFF
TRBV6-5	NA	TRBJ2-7	CASSYDRGIYEQYF
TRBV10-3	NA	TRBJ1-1	CAIRDGGSTEAFF
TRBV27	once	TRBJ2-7	CASSSRQGSQYEQYF
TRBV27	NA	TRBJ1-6	CASSPLGVTYNSPLHF
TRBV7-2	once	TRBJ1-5	CASSLTRDQPQHF
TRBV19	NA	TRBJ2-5	CASSIRPTSGIETQYF
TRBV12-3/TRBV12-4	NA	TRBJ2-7	CASSYPSSQQYF
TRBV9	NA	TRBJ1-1	CASSVAVQGLIGAFF
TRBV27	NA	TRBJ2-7	CASSLTSSYEQYF
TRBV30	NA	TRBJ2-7	CAWSVLAHEQYF
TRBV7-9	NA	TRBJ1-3	CASSPWTAKSSGNTIYF
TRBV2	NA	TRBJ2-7	CASRGGQGGYEQYF
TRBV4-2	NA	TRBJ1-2	CASSQEVGQQSGYTF
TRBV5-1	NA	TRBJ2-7	CASSLIAGEGEQYF
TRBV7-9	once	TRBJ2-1	CASSFTSGSNEQFF
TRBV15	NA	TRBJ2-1	CATSRDRGNEQFF
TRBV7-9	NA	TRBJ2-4	CASSLRTSGEADIQYF
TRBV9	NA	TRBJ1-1	CASSVGGQTEAFF
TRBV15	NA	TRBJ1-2	CATSNTNQGGYTF
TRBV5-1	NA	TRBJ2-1	CASVIEAGVAYNEQFF
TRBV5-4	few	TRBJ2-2	CASRLAGGPSGELFF
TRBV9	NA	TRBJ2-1	CASSGTGEAYNEQFF